This TCR beta chain derives from a study of cytomegalovirus exposure and HLA in healthy donors. PCR involved 60 Vbeta and 13 Jbeta primers. The repertoire was sequenced with immunoSEQ multiplex PCR; TCRdb's copy has only in-frame clones and lacks some. Seen here are some 170,000 clones, around 75% observed once, and the top ten hold approximately 2.6%. CDR1 and CDR2 (germline): SGDLS, YYNGEE. The CDR3 has 15 amino acids. V gave up 0 bases and J gave up 4 bases, with 10 bases separating them. The chain carries TRBV9 and TRBJ1-4; D might be TRBD1 (5 bases). The receptor was derived from a female donor in good health and CMV-seronegative. Sequencing was done on a sample of PBMCs. The CDR3 nucleotides read TGTGCCAGCAGCGTAGGCTGGGGGGATAATGAAAAACTGTTTTTT. Protein sequence: CASSVGWGDNEKLFF. Full variable domain (rest looked up from reference TRBV9 and TRBJ1-4): DSGVTQTPKHLITATGQRVTLRCSPRSGDLSVYWYQQSLDQGLQFLIQYYNGEERAKGNILERFSAQQFPDLHSELNLSSLELGDSALYFCASSVGWGDNEKLFFGSGTQLSVL.